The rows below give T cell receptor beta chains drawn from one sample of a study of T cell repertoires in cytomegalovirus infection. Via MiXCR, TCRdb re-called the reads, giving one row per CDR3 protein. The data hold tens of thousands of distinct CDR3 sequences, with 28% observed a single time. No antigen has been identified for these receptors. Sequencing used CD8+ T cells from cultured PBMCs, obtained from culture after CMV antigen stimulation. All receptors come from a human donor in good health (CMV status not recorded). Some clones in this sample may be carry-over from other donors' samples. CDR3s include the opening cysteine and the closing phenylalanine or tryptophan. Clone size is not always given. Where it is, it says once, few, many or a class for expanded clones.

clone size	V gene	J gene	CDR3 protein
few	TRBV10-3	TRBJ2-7	CAAGQSGYEQYF
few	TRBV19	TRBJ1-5	CASSIRREGQPQHF
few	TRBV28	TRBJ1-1	CASSLRVRNTEAFF
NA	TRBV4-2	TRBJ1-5	CASSQTGGGSNQPQHF
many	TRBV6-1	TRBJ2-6	CASSALGANVLTF
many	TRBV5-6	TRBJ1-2	CASSLAQKNYGYTF
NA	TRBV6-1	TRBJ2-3	CASSERGLTYTQYF
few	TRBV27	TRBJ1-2	CASSLGAGTVSYGYTF
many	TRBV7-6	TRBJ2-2	CASSLPSTGELFF
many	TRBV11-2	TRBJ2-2	CASSSTSGRTLPGELFF
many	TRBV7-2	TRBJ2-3	CASSFSETNFRDTQYF
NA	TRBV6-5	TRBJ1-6	CASSYAKNSPLHF
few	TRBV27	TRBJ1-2	CASSEYQGANYGYTF
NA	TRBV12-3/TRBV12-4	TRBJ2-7	CASSLGTREKQYF
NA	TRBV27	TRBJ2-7	CASSFTSSPAGYEQYF
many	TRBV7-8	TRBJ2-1	CASSSTGYNEQFF
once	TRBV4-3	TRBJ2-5	CASSQDSQETQYF
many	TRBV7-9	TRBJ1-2	CASSPRDRVVEAGDYGYTF
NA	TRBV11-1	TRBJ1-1	CASSYQGPAEAFF